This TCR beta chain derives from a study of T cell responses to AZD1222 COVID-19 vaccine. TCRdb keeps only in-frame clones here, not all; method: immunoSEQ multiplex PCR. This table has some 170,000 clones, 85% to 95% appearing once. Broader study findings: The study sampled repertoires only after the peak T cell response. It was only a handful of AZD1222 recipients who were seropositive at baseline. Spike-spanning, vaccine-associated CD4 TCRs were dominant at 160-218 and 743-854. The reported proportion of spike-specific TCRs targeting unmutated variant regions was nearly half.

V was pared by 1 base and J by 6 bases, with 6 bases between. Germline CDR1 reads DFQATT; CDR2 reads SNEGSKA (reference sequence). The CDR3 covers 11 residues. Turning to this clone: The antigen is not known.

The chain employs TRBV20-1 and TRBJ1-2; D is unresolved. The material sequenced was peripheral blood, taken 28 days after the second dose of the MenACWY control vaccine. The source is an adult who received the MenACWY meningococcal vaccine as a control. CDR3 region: CSARGVDGYTF. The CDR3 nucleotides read TGCAGTGCTAGAGGGGTAGATGGCTACACCTTC.